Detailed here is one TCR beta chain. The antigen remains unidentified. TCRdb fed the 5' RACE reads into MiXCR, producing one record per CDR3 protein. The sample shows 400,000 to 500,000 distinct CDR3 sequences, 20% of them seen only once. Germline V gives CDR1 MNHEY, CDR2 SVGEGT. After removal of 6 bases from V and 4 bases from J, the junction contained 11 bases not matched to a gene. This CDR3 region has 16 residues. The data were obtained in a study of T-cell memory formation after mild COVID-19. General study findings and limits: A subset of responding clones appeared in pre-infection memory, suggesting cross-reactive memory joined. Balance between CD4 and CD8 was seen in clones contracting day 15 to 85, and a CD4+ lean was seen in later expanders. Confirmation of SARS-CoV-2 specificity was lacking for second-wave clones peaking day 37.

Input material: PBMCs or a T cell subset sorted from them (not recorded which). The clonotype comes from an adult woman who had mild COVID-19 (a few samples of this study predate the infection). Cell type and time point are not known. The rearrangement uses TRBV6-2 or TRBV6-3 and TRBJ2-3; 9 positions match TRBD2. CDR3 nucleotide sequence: TGTGCCAGCAGCCCCCAGCGCGGGAGGGCGCCAGATACGCAGTATTTT. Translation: CASSPQRGRAPDTQYF.